The clone carrying this TCR beta chain showed up just a few times. Antigen specificity is unknown. A single record per CDR3 protein comes from TCRdb applying MiXCR to the 5' RACE reads. This sample has a few hundred thousand distinct CDR3 sequences; approximately 20% occur once, and the top ten carry roughly 21%. These data originate in a study of T-cell memory formation after mild COVID-19. Study results and limitations: Chiefly within CM and EM were the contracting CD4+ clones; CD8+ ones were within EMRA. Cross-reactive memory seemingly joined, as some responding clones were found in pre-infection memory.

V was cut by 9 bases and J by 10 bases, with 20 bases left in between. Germline assignment: CDR1 SGHRS and CDR2 YFSETQ. This CDR3 has 13 residues. The receptor's source is a young man who had mild COVID-19 (a few samples of this study predate the infection). Cell type and time point are not known. The rearrangement uses TRBV5-1 and TRBJ2-1, with D perhaps given as TRBD1 or TRBD2 (6 bases each). The sample comprised PBMCs or a T cell subset sorted from them (not recorded which). The CDR3 loop is CATRANWGAEQFF. The CDR3, as DNA: TGCGCCACCAGGGCTAACTGGGGGGCAGAGCAGTTCTTC.